This entry features one T cell receptor beta chain sequence. This entry is derived from a study of blood T cell repertoires in COVID-19. The Seattle patients joined while their infection was active and were tracked longitudinally afterward. Authors' processing steps: Amplification of reference gene primers provided the estimated nucleated cell counts. TCRdb's copy holds only in-frame clones and misses some; the assay was immunoSEQ multiplex PCR. Clone size and V and J calls were adopted from that table, with D and trimming inferred from the DNA. The table records 65,000 to 95,000 clones, just over 90% of them present only once. Germline trimming cut 5 bases from V and 3 bases from J; bases unmatched to any gene: 9. Germline V gene lookup returns CDR1 SGHTA and CDR2 FQGTGA. This CDR3 has 16 residues.

The V gene is TRBV7-3, the J gene TRBJ2-3, with 9 bases that match TRBD2. The sample was peripheral blood. The source of this sequence is a man in his fifties or sixties with COVID-19, enrolled during active disease. The CDR3 DNA reads as TGTGCCAGCAGCCTTTTCGCGGGAGGGGCGACAGATACGCAGTATTTT. Translation: CASSLFAGGATDTQYF.